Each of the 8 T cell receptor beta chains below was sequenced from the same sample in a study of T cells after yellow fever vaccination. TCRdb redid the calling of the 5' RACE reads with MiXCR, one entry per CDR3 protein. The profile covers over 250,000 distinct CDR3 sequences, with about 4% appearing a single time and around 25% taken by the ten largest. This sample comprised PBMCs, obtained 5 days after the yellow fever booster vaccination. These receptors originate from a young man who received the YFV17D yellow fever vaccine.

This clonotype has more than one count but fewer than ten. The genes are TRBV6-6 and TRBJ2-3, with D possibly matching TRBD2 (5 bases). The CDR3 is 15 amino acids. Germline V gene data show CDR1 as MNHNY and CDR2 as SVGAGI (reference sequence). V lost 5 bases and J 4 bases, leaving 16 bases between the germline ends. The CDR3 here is CASSDISMRADTQYF. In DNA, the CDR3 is TGTGCCAGCAGTGATATTAGCATGAGGGCAGATACGCAGTATTTT.

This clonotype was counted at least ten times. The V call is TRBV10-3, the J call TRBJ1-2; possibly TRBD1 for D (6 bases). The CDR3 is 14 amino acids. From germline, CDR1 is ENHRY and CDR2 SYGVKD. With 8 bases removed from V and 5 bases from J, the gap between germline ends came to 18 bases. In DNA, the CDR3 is TGTGCCATCCACCCGGGACAAACATTTTATGGCTACACCTTC. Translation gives CAIHPGQTFYGYTF.

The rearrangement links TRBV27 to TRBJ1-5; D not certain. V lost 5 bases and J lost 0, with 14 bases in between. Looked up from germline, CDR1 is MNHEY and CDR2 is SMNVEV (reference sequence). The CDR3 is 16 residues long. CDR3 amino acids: CASSTNRAGSNQPQHF. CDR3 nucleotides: TGTGCCAGCAGTACCAACAGAGCTGGTAGCAATCAGCCCCAGCATTTT.

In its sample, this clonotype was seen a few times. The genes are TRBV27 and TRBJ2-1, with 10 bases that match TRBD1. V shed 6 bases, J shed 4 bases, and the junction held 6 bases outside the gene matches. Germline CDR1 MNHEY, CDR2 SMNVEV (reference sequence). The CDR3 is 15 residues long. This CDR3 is CASRDRGPGYNEQFF. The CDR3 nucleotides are TGTGCCAGCAGAGACAGGGGGCCCGGGTACAATGAGCAGTTCTTC.

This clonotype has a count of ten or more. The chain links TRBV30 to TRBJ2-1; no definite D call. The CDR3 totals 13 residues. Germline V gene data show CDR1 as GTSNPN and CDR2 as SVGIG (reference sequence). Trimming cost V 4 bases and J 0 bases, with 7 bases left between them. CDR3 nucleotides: TGTGCCTGGACGTCTAGCTCCTACAATGAGCAGTTCTTC. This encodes CAWTSSSYNEQFF.

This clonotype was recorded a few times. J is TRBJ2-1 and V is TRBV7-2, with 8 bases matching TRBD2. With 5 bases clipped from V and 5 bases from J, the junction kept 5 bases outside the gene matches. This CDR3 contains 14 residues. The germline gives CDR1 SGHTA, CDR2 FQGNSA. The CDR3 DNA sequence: TGTGCCAGCAGCCCCGGGGGGGCTCACAATGAGCAGTTCTTC. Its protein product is CASSPGGAHNEQFF.

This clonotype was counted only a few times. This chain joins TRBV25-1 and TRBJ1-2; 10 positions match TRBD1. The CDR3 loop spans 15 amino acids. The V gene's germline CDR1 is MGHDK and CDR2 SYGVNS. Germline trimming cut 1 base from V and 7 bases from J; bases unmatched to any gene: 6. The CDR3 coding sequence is TGTGCCAGCAGTGAATCCGGGACAGGGGATCTTGGCTACACCTTC. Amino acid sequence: CASSESGTGDLGYTF.

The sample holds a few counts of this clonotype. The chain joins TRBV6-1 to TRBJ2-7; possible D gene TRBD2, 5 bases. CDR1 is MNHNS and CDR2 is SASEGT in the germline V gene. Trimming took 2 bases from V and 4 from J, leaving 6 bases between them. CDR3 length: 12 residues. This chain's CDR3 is CASSERDYEQYV. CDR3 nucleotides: TGTGCCAGCAGTGAACGGGATTACGAGCAGTACGTC.